A single sample is the source of the 14 T cell receptor beta chains below, sequenced in a study of Ad26.COV2.S vaccination and SARS-CoV-2 variants (dated by TCRdb to the early 2020s). Libraries were built with the immunoSEQ multiplex PCR assay. Drawn from immuneACCESS, this table holds only the in-frame rearrangements with V and J called that TCRdb kept. Clones are partly lost; checked studies trace under half to an unresolved V gene and leave the rest unexplained. The sample includes about 410,000 clones, with 75% to 90% observed a single time. Of the sample, around 1.8% is held by the ten largest clones. The treatment or condition label, as the study defines it: around 19 received Ad26.COV2.S at low or high dose, single or two shots; roughly 5 received placebo; per-sample allocation not given. Repertoires of vaccine and placebo recipients were sequenced from samples taken on day 63 after the first injection.

The starting material was peripheral blood, obtained in a trial of Ad26.COV2.S vaccine versus placebo. The receptors here all came from a person aged 18-60 years who received the Ad26.COV2.S COVID-19 vaccine or a placebo.

The CDR3, as DNA: TGTGCCGCGCGCCAATCGGGGACTGGAAACACCATATATTTT. Protein: CAARQSGTGNTIYF. The chain combines TRBV6-5 with TRBJ1-3; no definite D call. With 11 bases removed from V and 2 bases from J, the gap between germline ends came to 16 bases. The germline gives CDR1 MNHEY, CDR2 SVGAGI. CDR3 length equals 14 residues.

The chain carries TRBV28 and TRBJ1-2; D is unresolved. Germline loops: CDR1 MDHEN, CDR2 SYDVKM. There are 11 residues in the CDR3. V dropped 4 bases and J dropped 7 bases, with 7 bases sitting between them. The CDR3 loop is CASSSGFGYTF. For the CDR3, the DNA is TGTGCCAGCAGTTCTGGGTTTGGCTACACCTTC.

J is TRBJ2-7 and V is TRBV4-2; 9 nucleotides agree with TRBD1. The CDR3 runs to 15 residues. Germline trimming cut 4 bases from V and 5 bases from J; bases unmatched to any gene: 9. The germline V gene encodes CDR1 LGHNA and CDR2 YNFKEQ. Here the CDR3 reads CASSPAGTGSHEQYF. In DNA, the CDR3 is TGTGCCAGCAGCCCAGCCGGGACAGGGAGTCACGAGCAGTACTTC.

This clone was detected a few times. This chain joins TRBV6-5 and TRBJ1-1; D unclear. The CDR3 sequence is 13 residues long. Trimming pared 2 bases from V and 2 bases from J, leaving 6 bases between. In germline, CDR1 is MNHEY, CDR2 SVGAGI. The CDR3, as DNA: TGTGCCAGCAGTTACGAGTATAACACTGAAGCTTTCTTT. It encodes CASSYEYNTEAFF.

The rearrangement uses TRBV11-1 and TRBJ2-5; 8 bases match TRBD1. CDR3 length equals 15 residues. CDR1 is SGHAT, CDR2 FQDESV, per germline (reference sequence). With 4 bases clipped from V and 2 bases from J, the junction kept 6 bases outside the gene matches. As DNA, the CDR3 is TGTGCCAGCAGCTCGAACCGGGACAGGCAAGAGACCCAGTACTTC. This gives the protein CASSSNRDRQETQYF.

This chain connects TRBV30 to TRBJ2-1; maybe TRBD2 (6 bases). Trimming removed 3 bases from V and 6 bases from J, with 12 bases in between. The CDR3 is 13 residues long. Looked up from germline, CDR1 is GTSNPN and CDR2 is SVGIG (reference sequence). The CDR3 DNA reads TGTGCCTGGAGCGGGAGTCCCTCCAATGAGCAGTTCTTC. This codes for CAWSGSPSNEQFF.

This clone was detected only a few times. The chain couples TRBV30 to TRBJ2-1; tentative D call: TRBD1 (5 bases). Trimming took off 0 bases at V and 2 bases at J, with 17 bases between the two ends. This CDR3 is 17 amino acids long. CDR1 is GTSNPN, CDR2 SVGIG, per germline (reference sequence). CDR3 sequence reads: CAWSVGSGSWAYNEQFF. CDR3 in DNA: TGTGCCTGGAGTGTAGGCTCAGGGTCTTGGGCCTACAATGAGCAGTTCTTC.

The chain uses TRBV2 and TRBJ2-7; D ambiguous. CDR1 is SNHLY, CDR2 FYNNEI, per germline. Trimming cost V 6 bases and J 5 bases, with 11 bases left between them. The CDR3 is 12 residues long. CDR3 DNA sequence: TGTGCCAGCAGGAATGACGCGGACGAGCAGTACTTC. This codes for CASRNDADEQYF.

This clone was detected only once. This chain connects TRBV7-9 to TRBJ2-1, with D possibly being TRBD2 (5 bases). V lost 3 bases and J 5 bases, leaving 20 bases between the germline ends. Germline values: CDR1 SEHNR, CDR2 FQNEAQ (reference sequence). The CDR3 runs 17 residues. The CDR3 loop is CASSFVVGPGTDNEQFF. CDR3 coding DNA: TGTGCCAGCAGCTTTGTTGTAGGACCGGGAACCGACAATGAGCAGTTCTTC.

V gene TRBV7-3 combines with J gene TRBJ2-7; D gene uncertain. Germline V gene lookup returns CDR1 SGHTA and CDR2 FQGTGA. Trimming cost V 1 base and J 6 bases, with 10 bases left between them. CDR3 size: 13 residues. DNA for the CDR3: TGTGCCAGCAGCTTAATCAGCTCCGGCGAGCAGTACTTC. Residues: CASSLISSGEQYF.

This clone was detected once. The chain employs TRBV5-1 and TRBJ2-5; D might be TRBD1 (6 bases). With 1 base removed from V and 5 bases from J, the gap between germline ends came to 12 bases. The CDR3 is 14 residues long. Germline lookup yields CDR1 SGHRS and CDR2 YFSETQ. The CDR3 here is CASSLYQGRETQYF. The CDR3 DNA reads TGCGCCAGCAGCTTGTATCAGGGGCGGGAGACCCAGTACTTC.

This clone was seen once. This chain joins TRBV6-2 or TRBV6-3 and TRBJ2-4; D might be TRBD2 (6 bases). The V gene's germline CDR1 is MNHEY and CDR2 SVGEGT. CDR3 length equals 17 residues. The V end was cut by 2 bases, the J end by 1 base, with 15 bases between. The CDR3 nucleotides read TGTGCCAGCAGTTACGGGGGAGCGGGTTGGGCCAAAAACATTCAGTACTTC. Protein product: CASSYGGAGWAKNIQYF.

This chain links TRBV9 with TRBJ2-1, with 10 nucleotides matching TRBD1. With V trimmed by 3 bases and J by 1 base, 1 base remained unmatched. In germline, CDR1 is SGDLS, CDR2 YYNGEE. This CDR3 spans 15 amino acids. The CDR3 DNA sequence: TGTGCCAGCAGCGGACAGGGGGCGTCCTACAATGAGCAGTTCTTC. This encodes CASSGQGASYNEQFF.

This chain joins TRBV12-5 and TRBJ1-5; 8 nucleotides agree with TRBD1. V shed 1 base, J shed 4 bases, and the junction held 3 bases outside the gene matches. The CDR3 contains 15 residues. The germline CDR1 and CDR2 sequences are LGHNT and FRNRAP. The DNA of the CDR3 is TGTGCTAGTGGTTTGGCAGGGGGCAGTAATCAGCCCCAGCATTTT. Translating gives CASGLAGGSNQPQHF.